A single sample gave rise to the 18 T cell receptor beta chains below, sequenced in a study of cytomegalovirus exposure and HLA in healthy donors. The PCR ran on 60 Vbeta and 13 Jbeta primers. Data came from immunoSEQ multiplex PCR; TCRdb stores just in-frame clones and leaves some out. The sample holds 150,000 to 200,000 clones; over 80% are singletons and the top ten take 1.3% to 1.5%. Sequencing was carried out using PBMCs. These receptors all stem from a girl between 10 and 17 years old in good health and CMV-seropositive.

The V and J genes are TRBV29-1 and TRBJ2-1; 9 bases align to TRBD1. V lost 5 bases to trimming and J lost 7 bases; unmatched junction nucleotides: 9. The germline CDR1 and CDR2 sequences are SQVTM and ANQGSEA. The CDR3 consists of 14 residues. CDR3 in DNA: TGCAGCGTTTTGGGACAGGGCCAGGGGAATGAGCAGTTCTTC. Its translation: CSVLGQGQGNEQFF.

CDR3 protein: CASSPFSYEQYF. CDR3 nucleotide sequence: TGTGCCAGCAGCCCCTTCTCCTACGAGCAGTACTTC. The J gene is TRBJ2-7, the V gene TRBV14; D gene uncertain. The CDR3 extends over 12 amino acids. Trimming took 4 bases from V and 0 from J, leaving 4 bases between them. The germline CDR1 and CDR2 sequences are SGHDN and FVKESK.

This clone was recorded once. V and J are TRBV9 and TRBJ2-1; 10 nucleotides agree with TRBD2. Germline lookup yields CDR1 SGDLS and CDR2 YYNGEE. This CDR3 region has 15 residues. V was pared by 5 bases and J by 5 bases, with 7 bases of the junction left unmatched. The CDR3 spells CASSPSGSTHNEQFF. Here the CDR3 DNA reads TGTGCCAGCAGTCCTAGCGGGAGTACCCACAATGAGCAGTTCTTC.

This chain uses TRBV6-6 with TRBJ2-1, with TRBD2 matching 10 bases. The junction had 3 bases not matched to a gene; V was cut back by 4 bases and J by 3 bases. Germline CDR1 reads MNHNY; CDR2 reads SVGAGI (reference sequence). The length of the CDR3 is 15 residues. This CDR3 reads CASSLAGGFYNEQFF. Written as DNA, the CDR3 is TGTGCCAGCAGTTTAGCGGGAGGATTCTACAATGAGCAGTTCTTC.

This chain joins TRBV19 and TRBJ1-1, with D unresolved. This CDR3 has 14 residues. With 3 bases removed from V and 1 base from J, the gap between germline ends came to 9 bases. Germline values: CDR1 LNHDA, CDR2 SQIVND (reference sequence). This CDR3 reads CASSIPLSNTEAFF. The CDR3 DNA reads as TGTGCCAGTAGTATCCCACTTTCGAACACTGAAGCTTTCTTT.

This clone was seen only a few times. The CDR3: CAWSEQGADYGYTF. In DNA, the CDR3 is TGTGCCTGGAGTGAGCAGGGGGCGGACTATGGCTACACCTTC. The chain employs TRBV30 and TRBJ1-2, with TRBD1 matching over 8 bases. Trimming cost V 1 base and J 3 bases; bases outside gene matches: 4. The CDR3 runs to 14 residues. CDR1 and CDR2 (germline): GTSNPN, SVGIG (reference sequence).

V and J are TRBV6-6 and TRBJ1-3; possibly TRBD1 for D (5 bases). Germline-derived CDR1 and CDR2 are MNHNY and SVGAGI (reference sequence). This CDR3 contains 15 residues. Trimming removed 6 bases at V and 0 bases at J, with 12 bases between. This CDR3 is CASSPTVISGNTIYF. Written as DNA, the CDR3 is TGTGCCAGCAGCCCGACAGTGATCTCTGGAAACACCATATATTTT.

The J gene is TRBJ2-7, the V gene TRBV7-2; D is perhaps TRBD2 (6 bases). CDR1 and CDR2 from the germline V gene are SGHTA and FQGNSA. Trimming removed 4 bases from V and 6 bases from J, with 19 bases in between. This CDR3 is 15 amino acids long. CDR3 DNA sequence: TGTGCCAGCAGCTCCCTCGGGGGTATCCGCGGCGAGCAGTACTTC. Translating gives CASSSLGGIRGEQYF.

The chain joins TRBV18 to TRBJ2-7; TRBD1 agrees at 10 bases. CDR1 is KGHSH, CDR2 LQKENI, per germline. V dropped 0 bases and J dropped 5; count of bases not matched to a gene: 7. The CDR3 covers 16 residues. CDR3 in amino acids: CASSPPRDRGFHEQYF. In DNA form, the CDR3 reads TGTGCCAGCTCACCACCCCGGGACAGGGGATTCCACGAGCAGTACTTC.

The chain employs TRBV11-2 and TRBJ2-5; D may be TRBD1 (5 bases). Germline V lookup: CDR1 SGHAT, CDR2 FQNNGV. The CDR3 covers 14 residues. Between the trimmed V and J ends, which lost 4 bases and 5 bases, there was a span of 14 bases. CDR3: CASSSQGSVETQYF. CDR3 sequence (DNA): TGTGCCAGCAGCTCTCAGGGTAGTGTGGAGACCCAGTACTTC.

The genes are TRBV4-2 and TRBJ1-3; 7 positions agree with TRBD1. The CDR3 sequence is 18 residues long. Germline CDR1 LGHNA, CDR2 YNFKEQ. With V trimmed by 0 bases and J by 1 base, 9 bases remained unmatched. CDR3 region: CASSQDGTGRGSGNTIYF. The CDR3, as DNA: TGTGCCAGCAGCCAAGATGGGACGGGCAGGGGGTCTGGAAACACCATATATTTT.

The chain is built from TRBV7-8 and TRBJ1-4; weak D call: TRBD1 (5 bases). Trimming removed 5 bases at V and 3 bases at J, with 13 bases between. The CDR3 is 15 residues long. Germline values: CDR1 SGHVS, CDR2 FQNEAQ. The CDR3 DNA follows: TGTGCCAGCAGCGCCATTTGGGGGGCTAATGAAAAACTGTTTTTT. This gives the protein CASSAIWGANEKLFF.

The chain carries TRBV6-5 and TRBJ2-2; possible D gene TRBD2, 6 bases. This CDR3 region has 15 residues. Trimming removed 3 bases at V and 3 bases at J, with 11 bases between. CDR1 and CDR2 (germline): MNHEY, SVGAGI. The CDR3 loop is CASSYGGPHTGELFF. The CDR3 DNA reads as TGTGCCAGCAGTTATGGAGGGCCGCACACCGGGGAGCTGTTTTTT.

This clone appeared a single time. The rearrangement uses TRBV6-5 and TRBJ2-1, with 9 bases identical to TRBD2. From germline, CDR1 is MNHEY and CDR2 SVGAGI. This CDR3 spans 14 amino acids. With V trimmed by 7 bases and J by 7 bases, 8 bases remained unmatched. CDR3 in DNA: TGTGCCAGCACCCGCGGCGGGAGGGAGAATGAGCAGTTCTTC. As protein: CASTRGGRENEQFF.

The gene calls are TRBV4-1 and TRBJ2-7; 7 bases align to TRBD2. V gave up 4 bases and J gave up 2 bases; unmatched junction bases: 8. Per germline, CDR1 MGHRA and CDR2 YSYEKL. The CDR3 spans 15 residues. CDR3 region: CASSLSGLGTYEQYF. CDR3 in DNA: TGCGCCAGCAGCCTGAGTGGACTAGGGACCTACGAGCAGTACTTC.

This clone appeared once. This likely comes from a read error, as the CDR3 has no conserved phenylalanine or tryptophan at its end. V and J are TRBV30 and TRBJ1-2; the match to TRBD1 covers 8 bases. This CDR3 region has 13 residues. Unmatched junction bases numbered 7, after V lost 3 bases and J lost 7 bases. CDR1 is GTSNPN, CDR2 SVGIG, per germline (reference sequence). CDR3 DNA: TGTGCCTGGAGGGGACAGGAGTTACGTGGCTACACCCTC. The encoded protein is CAWRGQELRGYTL.

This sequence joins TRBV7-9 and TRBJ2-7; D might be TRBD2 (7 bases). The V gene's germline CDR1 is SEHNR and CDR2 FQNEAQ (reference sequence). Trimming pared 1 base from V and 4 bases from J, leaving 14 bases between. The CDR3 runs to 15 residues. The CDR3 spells CASSLEQGGSYEQYF. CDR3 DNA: TGTGCCAGCAGCTTAGAACAGGGAGGGTCTTACGAGCAGTACTTC.

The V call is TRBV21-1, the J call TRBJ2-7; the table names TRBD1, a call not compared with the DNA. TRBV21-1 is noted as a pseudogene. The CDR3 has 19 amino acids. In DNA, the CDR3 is TGTGCCAGCAGCAAGATAGGCGGACAGTTTCTCCATTTGGTCTACGAGCAGTACTTC. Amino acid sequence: CASSKIGGQFLHLVYEQYF.